This T cell receptor (beta chain) was observed in a study of blood T cell repertoires in COVID-19. Study-level information: Sources were T cells, B-cell-depleted T cells, or PBMCs; the material itself was cDNA or gDNA.

Authors' data handling: The assay estimated nucleated cells by amplifying reference gene primers. The repertoire was sequenced with immunoSEQ multiplex PCR; TCRdb's copy has only in-frame clones and lacks some. That table gives V, J and clone size, and the DNA gave D and trimming. The repertoire includes about 370,000 clones, roughly 90% of them detected once, and approximately 3% sits in the top ten. Seattle patients were enrolled during active infection and followed longitudinally. This CDR3 region has 17 residues. Germline lookup yields CDR1 SNHLY and CDR2 FYNNEI. V gave up 6 bases and J gave up 5 bases, with 23 bases separating them.

Sequences were obtained from peripheral blood. The V call is TRBV2, the J call TRBJ2-1; a weak D match, TRBD2 (5 bases). The TCR sequence derives from a woman in her thirties with COVID-19, enrolled during active disease. Written as DNA, the CDR3 is TGTGCCAGCAGGGCCCTACTCGGCGGGCGGATCAACAATGAGCAGTTCTTC. Its protein product is CASRALLGGRINNEQFF. Based on the CDR3 plus reference TRBV2 and TRBJ2-1, the full variable domain is EPEVTQTPSHQVTQMGQEVILRCVPISNHLYFYWYRQILGQKVEFLVSFYNNEISEKSEIFDDQFSVERPDGSNFTLKIRSTKLEDSAMYFCASRALLGGRINNEQFFGPGTRLTVL.